These T cell receptor beta chains were read from a single sample in a study of shared clonotypes between healthy human individuals. Data came from immunoSEQ multiplex PCR; TCRdb stores just in-frame clones and leaves some out. The sample lists about 2.3 million clones; about nine tenths were seen once. The sequencing sample was made of naive CD4+ T cells from PBMCs. These receptors were taken from a man aged 18 to 29 in good health. Some clones in this sample may be carry-over from other donors' samples. Each CDR3 is given with its conserved first and last residue. Each record gives: V gene, clone size, J gene, D gene, CDR3 protein, CDR3 DNA. D genes are given only for firm matches. Clone size is given for some rows only: seen once, a few or many times, or a class if the clone is expanded.

TRBV7-2	.	TRBJ2-1	TRBD2	CASSSKREGRRNEQFF	TGTGCCAGCAGCTCTAAGCGGGAGGGCCGGAGGAATGAGCAGTTCTTC
TRBV30	few	TRBJ1-5	.	CAWSAGDHLNQPQHF	TGTGCCTGGAGTGCGGGGGACCACCTCAATCAGCCCCAGCATTTT
TRBV19	.	TRBJ2-1	TRBD2	CASSIGTNNEQFF	TGTGCCAGTAGTATTGGGACTAACAATGAGCAGTTCTTC
TRBV14	.	TRBJ2-5	.	CAGYPSLKETRYF	TGTGCCGGGTACCCTTCCCTTAAAGAGACCCGGTACTTC
TRBV27	.	TRBJ2-2	.	CASSSYTGELFF	TGTGCCAGCAGTTCTTACACCGGGGAGCTGTTTTTT
TRBV7-8	.	TRBJ2-4	TRBD2	CASSAGGSQNIQYF	TGTGCCAGCAGCGCCGGGGGGTCGCAAAACATTCAGTACTTC
TRBV11-3	.	TRBJ1-5	TRBD1	CATLDREPVTGVYSNQPQHF	TGTGCCACCCTCGATCGGGAGCCAGTCACAGGGGTCTATAGCAATCAGCCCCAGCATTTT
TRBV29-1	once	TRBJ1-2	TRBD1	CSVRTGRWDYGYTF	TGCAGCGTCAGGACAGGGAGATGGGACTATGGCTACACCTTC
TRBV5-4	.	TRBJ2-5	.	CASSSSPRQKETQYF	TGTGCCAGCAGCTCAAGTCCGCGACAGAAAGAGACCCAGTACTTC
TRBV6-1	.	TRBJ2-1	.	CASSESGIYEQFF	TGTGCCAGCAGTGAGTCGGGGATTTATGAGCAGTTCTTC
TRBV28	.	TRBJ2-7	TRBD1	CASSTRTGRYEQYF	TGTGCCAGCAGTACCCGGACAGGGAGATACGAGCAGTACTTC
TRBV2	.	TRBJ2-3	.	CASGPVGFYTDTQYF	TGTGCCAGCGGACCAGTAGGCTTTTACACAGATACGCAGTATTTT
TRBV28	once	TRBJ1-2	TRBD1	CASREQGADYGYTF	TGTGCCAGCAGGGAACAGGGGGCAGACTATGGCTACACCTTC
TRBV28	.	TRBJ1-2	TRBD1	CASSERQGRSQPYGYTF	TGTGCCAGCAGTGAGCGACAGGGGCGCTCCCAGCCCTATGGCTACACCTTC
TRBV4-1	.	TRBJ2-6	.	CASSQANPTHRGSAGANVLTF	TGCGCCAGCAGCCAAGCCAACCCCACTCACCGGGGCTCTGCTGGGGCCAACGTCCTGACTTTC
TRBV7-9	.	TRBJ2-3	.	CASSSRTAYTDTQYF	TGTGCCAGCAGCTCAAGGACAGCCTACACAGATACGCAGTATTTT
TRBV29-1	.	TRBJ2-5	.	CSVVTLETQYF	TGCAGCGTTGTAACCTTAGAGACCCAGTACTTC
TRBV7-9	.	TRBJ2-7	TRBD2	CASSPGRGNYEQYF	TGTGCCAGCAGCCCGGGGAGGGGAAACTACGAGCAGTACTTC
TRBV4-2	.	TRBJ1-2	.	CASSQDLGSRTNF	TGTGCCAGCAGCCAAGATCTCGGCAGTCGCACCAACTTC
TRBV20-1	.	TRBJ2-7	.	CSARTSYEQYF	TGCAGTGCTAGAACGAGCTACGAGCAGTACTTC
TRBV4-2	once	TRBJ1-5	.	CASSQAGGQRNQPQHF	TGTGCCAGCAGCCAAGCCGGGGGACAAAGGAATCAGCCCCAGCATTTT
TRBV20-1	.	TRBJ1-2	.	CSARKTGGYTF	TGCAGTGCTAGGAAAACAGGTGGCTACACCTTC
TRBV9	.	TRBJ2-5	.	CASSPRGDGREETQYF	TGTGCCAGCAGCCCGAGGGGGGACGGCAGAGAAGAGACCCAGTACTTC
TRBV14	.	TRBJ2-7	.	CASSQVTGYLYEQYF	TGTGCCAGCAGCCAGGTTACAGGGTACCTCTACGAGCAGTACTTC
TRBV29-1	.	TRBJ2-7	.	CSVEGRTSYEQYF	TGCAGCGTTGAAGGGCGGACCTCCTACGAGCAGTACTTC
TRBV7-3	.	TRBJ2-7	.	CASSRGTAYEQYF	TGTGCCAGCAGCCGGGGGACGGCATACGAGCAGTACTTC
TRBV29-1	once	TRBJ2-7	TRBD2	CSVIAGVAGYEQYF	TGCAGCGTAATAGCGGGAGTTGCAGGCTACGAGCAGTACTTC
TRBV4-3	.	TRBJ1-5	.	CASSQDINQPQHF	TGCGCCAGCAGCCAAGATATCAATCAGCCCCAGCATTTT
TRBV11-2	.	TRBJ2-3	TRBD2	CASGLAGVKDTQYF	TGTGCCAGCGGATTAGCGGGAGTTAAAGATACGCAGTATTTT
TRBV2	few	TRBJ1-4	TRBD1	CASQGTGRIWVEKLFF	TGTGCCAGCCAAGGGACAGGGCGAATTTGGGTTGAAAAACTGTTTTTT
TRBV18	.	TRBJ2-3	.	CASSPPGADTQYF	TGTGCCAGCTCACCACCAGGGGCAGATACGCAGTATTTT
TRBV5-1	once	TRBJ1-1	.	CASSFGLGPAEAFF	TGCGCCAGCAGCTTTGGGCTCGGGCCTGCTGAAGCTTTCTTT
TRBV27	.	TRBJ1-3	.	CASRRTTGNTIYF	TGTGCCAGCAGAAGGACAACTGGAAACACCATATATTTT
TRBV27	.	TRBJ2-3	TRBD1	CASSLSWDRVTKDTQYF	TGTGCCAGCAGTTTATCGTGGGACAGGGTGACGAAGGATACGCAGTATTTT
TRBV11-1	.	TRBJ2-5	.	CASSNRDRPEETQYF	TGTGCCAGCAGCAACCGGGACCGACCAGAAGAGACCCAGTACTTC
TRBV9	.	TRBJ2-7	TRBD2	CASSAPGLAGVYEKQYF	TGTGCCAGCAGCGCTCCTGGACTAGCGGGCGTCTACGAGAAGCAGTACTTC
TRBV5-4	once	TRBJ2-2	TRBD2	CASSQGLAGYTGELFF	TGTGCCAGCAGCCAGGGACTAGCGGGATATACCGGGGAGCTGTTTTTT
TRBV10-3	.	TRBJ2-3	TRBD2	CAISDPGLAGGSSTDTQYF	TGTGCCATCAGTGATCCTGGGCTAGCGGGAGGGTCTAGCACAGATACGCAGTATTTT
TRBV4-1	.	TRBJ1-1	.	CASSQMGRGTEAFF	TGCGCCAGCAGCCAAATGGGAAGGGGCACTGAAGCTTTCTTT
TRBV30	.	TRBJ1-1	TRBD1	CAWSVGQAWNTEAFF	TGTGCCTGGAGTGTAGGACAGGCCTGGAACACTGAAGCTTTCTTT
TRBV10-1	few	TRBJ2-7	TRBD2	CASSEGTSGTYEQYF	TGCGCCAGCAGTGAAGGGACTAGCGGGACCTACGAGCAGTACTTC
TRBV10-3	.	TRBJ2-7	.	CAAQRGQQGAEQYF	TGTGCCGCCCAACGGGGCCAGCAAGGGGCCGAGCAGTACTTC
TRBV19	few	TRBJ1-5	.	CASSNREGQPQHF	TGTGCCAGTAGTAACAGGGAGGGTCAGCCCCAGCATTTT
TRBV9	.	TRBJ2-1	.	CASSVGRPRNFYNEQFF	TGTGCCAGCAGCGTAGGGAGGCCGAGGAACTTCTACAATGAGCAGTTCTTC
TRBV7-6	.	TRBJ1-1	TRBD1	CASSLDRGTEAFF	TGTGCCAGCAGCTTGGACAGGGGCACTGAAGCTTTCTTT
TRBV27	.	TRBJ2-1	.	CASSLRGQVVNEQFF	TGTGCCAGCAGTTTACGAGGGCAAGTAGTCAATGAGCAGTTCTTC